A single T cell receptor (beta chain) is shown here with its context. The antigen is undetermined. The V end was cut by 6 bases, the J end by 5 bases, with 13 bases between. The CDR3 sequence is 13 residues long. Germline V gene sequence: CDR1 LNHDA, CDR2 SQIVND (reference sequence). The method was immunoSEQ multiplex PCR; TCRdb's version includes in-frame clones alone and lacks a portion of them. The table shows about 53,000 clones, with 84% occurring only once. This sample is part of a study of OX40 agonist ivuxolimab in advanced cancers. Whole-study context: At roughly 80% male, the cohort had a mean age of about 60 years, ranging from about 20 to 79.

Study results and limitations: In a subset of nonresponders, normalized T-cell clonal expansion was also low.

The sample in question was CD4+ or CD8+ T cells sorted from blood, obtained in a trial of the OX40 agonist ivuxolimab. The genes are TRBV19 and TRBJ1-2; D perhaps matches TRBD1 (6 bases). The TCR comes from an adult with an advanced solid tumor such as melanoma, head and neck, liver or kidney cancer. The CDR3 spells CASSTRGWYGYTF. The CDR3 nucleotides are TGTGCCAGTAGCACCAGGGGTTGGTATGGCTACACCTTC. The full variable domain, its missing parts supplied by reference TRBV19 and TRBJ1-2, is DGGITQSPKYLFRKEGQNVTLSCEQNLNHDAMYWYRQDPGQGLRLIYYSQIVNDFQKGDIAEGYSVSREKKESFPLTVTSAQKNPTAFYLCASSTRGWYGYTFGSGTRLTVV.